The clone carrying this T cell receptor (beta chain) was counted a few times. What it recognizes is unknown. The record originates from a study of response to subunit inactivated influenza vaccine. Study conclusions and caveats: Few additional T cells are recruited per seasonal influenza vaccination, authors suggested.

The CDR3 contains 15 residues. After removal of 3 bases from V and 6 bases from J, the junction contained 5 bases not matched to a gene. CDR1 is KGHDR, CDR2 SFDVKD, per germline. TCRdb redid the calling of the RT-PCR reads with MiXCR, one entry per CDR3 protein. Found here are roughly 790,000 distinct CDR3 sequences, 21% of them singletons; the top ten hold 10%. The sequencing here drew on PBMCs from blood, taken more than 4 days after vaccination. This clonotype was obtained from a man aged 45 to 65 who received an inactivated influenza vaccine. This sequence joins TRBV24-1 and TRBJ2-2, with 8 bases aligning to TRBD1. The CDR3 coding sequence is TGTGCCACCAGTGATCAGACAGGGGACCCCGGGGAGCTGTTTTTT. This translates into CATSDQTGDPGELFF.